These 7 T cell receptor beta chains originate from one sample sequenced in a study of T cells in Graves' hyperthyroidism and ophthalmopathy. Amplification targeted TCR beta CDR3 regions from RNA transcripts. In the first-round RT-PCR of the TCR CDR3, the HTBI primer set was used. Each CDR3 protein gets one entry after TCRdb re-called the multiplex PCR reads with MiXCR. Here the sample spans 640,000 or so distinct CDR3 sequences, roughly 14% being singletons. The sample was blood. These receptors all come from a middle-aged woman with Graves' ophthalmopathy.

This clonotype appeared many times. Written as DNA, the CDR3 is TGTGCCAGCAGCTTAGATCTACAGGGACTTGTGTCTACAGCTTTCTTT. Its protein is CASSLDLQGLVSTAFF. The chain has TRBV11-2 and TRBJ1-1; tentatively, D is TRBD1 (6 bases). This CDR3 region has 16 residues. Trimming stripped 0 bases from V and 10 bases from J, with 21 bases between. In germline, CDR1 is SGHAT, CDR2 FQNNGV.

The table lists this clonotype with many counts. The V and J genes are TRBV15 and TRBJ1-1, with D unclear. Trimming took 3 bases from V and 1 from J, leaving 12 bases between them. Germline V gene data show CDR1 as LNHNV and CDR2 as YYDKDF (reference sequence). The CDR3 is made up of 15 amino acids. In nucleotides, the CDR3 is TGTGCCACCAGCAGGGCCGCCGTGGAGAACACTGAAGCTTTCTTT. Its translation: CATSRAAVENTEAFF.

The chain joins TRBV4-1 to TRBJ2-5; a possible D gene is TRBD2 (5 bases). The germline V and J ends were trimmed by 1 base and 3 bases, with 12 bases remaining between them. Germline-derived CDR1 and CDR2 are MGHRA and YSYEKL. The CDR3 spans 15 residues. The CDR3 here is CASSQAPPGKETQYF. The DNA for the CDR3 is TGCGCCAGCAGCCAAGCCCCGCCCGGGAAAGAGACCCAGTACTTC.

In this sample, this clonotype turned up many times. This chain links TRBV19 with TRBJ1-1; D possibly corresponds to TRBD1 (5 bases). Germline values: CDR1 LNHDA, CDR2 SQIVND (reference sequence). The germline V and J ends were trimmed by 3 bases and 2 bases, with 13 bases remaining between them. CDR3 length: 15 residues. In DNA, the CDR3 is TGTGCCAGTAGTATGTCGACAGTGGGAAACACTGAAGCTTTCTTT. As protein: CASSMSTVGNTEAFF.

This clonotype was seen repeatedly, ten times or more. The V call is TRBV6-4, the J call TRBJ2-2; D assignment may be TRBD1 or TRBD2 (6 bases each). CDR3 length: 16 amino acids. V shed 2 bases and J shed 7 bases, with 17 bases lying between them. Germline CDR1 MRHNA, CDR2 SNTAGT. The CDR3 reads CASSDGAREGGGELFF. The CDR3 coding sequence is TGTGCCAGCAGTGACGGAGCGCGAGAGGGGGGCGGGGAGCTGTTTTTT.

This clonotype was detected many times. This chain joins TRBV19 and TRBJ1-1; D gene uncertain. Between the trimmed V and J ends, which lost 10 bases and 1 base, there was a span of 13 bases. The CDR3 length is 13 residues. The V gene's germline CDR1 is LNHDA and CDR2 SQIVND (reference sequence). The CDR3 nucleotides read TGTGCCACCGCGGACGCAGCGAACACTGAAGCTTTCTTT. Translating gives CATADAANTEAFF.

This clonotype was counted many times. This sequence joins TRBV12-3 or TRBV12-4 and TRBJ1-1; 10 bases align to TRBD1. CDR3 length: 15 amino acids. With V trimmed by 5 bases and J by 6 bases, 9 bases remained unmatched. This chain's CDR3 is CASSILGQGSPEAFF. In nucleotides, the CDR3 is TGTGCCAGCAGTATCCTGGGACAGGGGTCCCCTGAAGCTTTCTTT.